These T cell receptor beta chains were read from a single sample in a study of T cells expressing NK-cell markers. After re-calling the 5' RACE reads, TCRdb lists one entry per CDR3 protein, DNA absent. In total, the table holds roughly 15,000 distinct CDR3 sequences. Sample: blood T cells: a sorted CD56 or NKG2C T cell subset, CD4+ or CD8+ T cells, or bulk PBMC T cells (not recorded which). These receptors came from a man between 18 and 69 years old in good health. The CDR3 runs from the conserved cysteine through the conserved F or W. Each record gives: V gene, J gene, CDR3 protein.

TRBV7-9	TRBJ2-1	CASSLDGSTYNEQFF
TRBV10-3	TRBJ1-1	CAISAQGYGNTEAFF
TRBV5-1	TRBJ2-3	CASSWKDSTDTQYF
TRBV5-1	TRBJ2-2	CASSVDSAGELFF
TRBV7-3	TRBJ1-6	CASSLGYYSPLHF
TRBV5-1	TRBJ1-6	CASSPETGTNSPLHF
TRBV28	TRBJ1-2	CASSFSQGRGWGGYTF
TRBV5-1	TRBJ2-2	CASSPLPGLAGTGELFF
TRBV12-3/TRBV12-4	TRBJ1-2	CAPAKIQGSCGYTF
TRBV7-9	TRBJ2-7	CASSLPQPGPKQYF
TRBV29-1	TRBJ2-7	CSAGTDYEQYF
TRBV4-2	TRBJ1-6	CASSRILDRGYNSPLHF
TRBV7-9	TRBJ2-7	CASSLASGQKAYEQYF
TRBV20-1	TRBJ2-1	CSARGPSGSPNEQFF
TRBV7-9	TRBJ2-3	CASSYRLAGADTQYF
TRBV2	TRBJ1-6	CASSAGQGNSPLHF
TRBV18	TRBJ2-7	CASSPLGDPYHEQYF
TRBV4-1	TRBJ2-5	CASSQDRAGQETQYF
TRBV20-1	TRBJ1-6	CSARDLTGTQTVSSYNSPLHF
TRBV24-1	TRBJ2-6	CATSEQTGSSSGANVLTF
TRBV10-3	TRBJ2-5	CAISESAGIGETQYF
TRBV6-6	TRBJ2-7	CASSYGQDSPKYF
TRBV28	TRBJ2-4	CASTTGTPKNIQYF
TRBV3-1	TRBJ2-1	CASSQEGRPPFF
TRBV6-6	TRBJ1-5	CASSPYGNQPQHF
TRBV5-6	TRBJ2-5	CASSSQPRPQETQYF